These 6 T cell receptor beta chains were sequenced from one sample in a study of monozygotic twins with cystic fibrosis. The method was immunoSEQ multiplex PCR; TCRdb's version includes in-frame clones alone and lacks a portion of them. Of around 14,000 clones in the sample, roughly 98% are singletons; the top ten hold roughly 0.44%. The sequenced sample was blood. The receptors here all came from a girl aged 2 to 9 with cystic fibrosis.

This chain joins TRBV20-1 and TRBJ1-1; no definite D call. Germline V lookup: CDR1 DFQATT, CDR2 SNEGSKA (reference sequence). V lost 3 bases, J lost 2 bases, and 1 base lay in between. The CDR3 runs 10 residues. The CDR3 DNA reads TGCAGTGCTAGCAACACTGAAGCTTTCTTT. Its protein product is CSASNTEAFF.

This rearrangement joins TRBV29-1 to TRBJ1-4; tentatively, D is TRBD1 (6 bases). Germline V gives CDR1 SQVTM, CDR2 ANQGSEA. There are 13 residues in the CDR3. Trimming stripped 7 bases from V and 5 bases from J, with 14 bases between. The CDR3, as DNA: TGCAGCGCCACGCGGGGGGCGAATGAAAAACTGTTTTTT. Encoded protein: CSATRGANEKLFF.

The rearrangement uses TRBV5-4 and TRBJ2-3; TRBD2 aligns across 9 bases. The CDR3 totals 15 residues. The V and J ends lost 4 bases and 2 bases, in that order; junction bases with no gene match: 5. The germline gives CDR1 SGHNT, CDR2 YYREEE (reference sequence). This CDR3 reads CASSLLAGNTDTQYF. The DNA of the CDR3 is TGTGCCAGCAGCCTCCTAGCGGGGAACACAGATACGCAGTATTTT.

The CDR3 loop reads CASSSAAGQGGSYGYTF. The CDR3 bases are TGTGCCAGCAGCTCCGCCGCCGGACAGGGCGGCAGCTATGGCTACACCTTC. The chain combines TRBV5-4 with TRBJ1-2, with 8 bases matching TRBD1. Germline assignment: CDR1 SGHNT and CDR2 YYREEE (reference sequence). Trimming removed 3 bases from V and 4 bases from J; junction bases left unmatched: 14. The CDR3 length is 17 residues.

This chain links TRBV5-4 with TRBJ1-2, with 7 bases that match TRBD1. This CDR3 has 16 amino acids. The germline CDR1 and CDR2 sequences are SGHNT and YYREEE (reference sequence). With V trimmed by 7 bases and J by 2 bases, 14 bases remained unmatched. CDR3 bases: TGTGCCAGCGGAATGCCCTTGGGACAGAGGAACTATGGCTACACCTTC. Translated, it gives CASGMPLGQRNYGYTF.

The gene calls are TRBV28 and TRBJ1-2; D is unclear. V lost 5 bases and J lost 1, with 8 bases in between. The CDR3 is 13 amino acids. The V gene's germline CDR1 is MDHEN and CDR2 SYDVKM. The CDR3 DNA is TGTGCCAGCAGTGACCTAAATAACTATGGCTACACCTTC. It codes for CASSDLNNYGYTF.